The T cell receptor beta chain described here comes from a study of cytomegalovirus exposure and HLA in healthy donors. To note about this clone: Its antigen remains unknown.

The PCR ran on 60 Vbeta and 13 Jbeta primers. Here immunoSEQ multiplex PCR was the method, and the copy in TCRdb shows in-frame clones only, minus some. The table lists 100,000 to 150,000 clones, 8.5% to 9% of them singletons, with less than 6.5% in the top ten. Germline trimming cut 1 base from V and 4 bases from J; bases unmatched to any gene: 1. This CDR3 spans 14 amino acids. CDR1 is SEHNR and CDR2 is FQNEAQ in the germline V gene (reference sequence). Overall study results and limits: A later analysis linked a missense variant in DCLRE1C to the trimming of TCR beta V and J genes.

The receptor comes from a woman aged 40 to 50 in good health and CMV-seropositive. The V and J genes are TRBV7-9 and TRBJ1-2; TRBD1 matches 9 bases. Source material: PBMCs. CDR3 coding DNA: TGTGCCAGCAGCTTAGAACAGGGGGCCTATGGCTACACCTTC. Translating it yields CASSLEQGAYGYTF.